This is a list of T cell receptor beta chains from one sample in a study of cytomegalovirus exposure and HLA in healthy donors. The method was immunoSEQ multiplex PCR; TCRdb's version includes in-frame clones alone and lacks a portion of them. Here the sample spans 70,000 to 90,000 clones, 85% being singletons. Material: PBMCs. Receptors originate from a young man in good health and CMV-seronegative. Each CDR3 is given with its conserved first and last residue. A D gene is named only where the DNA matches it firmly. Clone size appears in some rows only: once, few, many, or a class for an expanded clone.

TRBJ2-1	-	TRBV6-5	-	TGTGCCAGCAGTTACAGTAAAGGGGCAATATACAATGAGCAGTTCTTC	CASSYSKGAIYNEQFF
TRBJ2-7	-	TRBV7-9	-	TGTGCCAGCAGCCCCCTAGGTCACGAGCAGTACTTC	CASSPLGHEQYF
TRBJ1-5	many	TRBV2	-	TGTGCCAGCAGGGCCGCGGGGAGGGGATATAGCAATCAGCCCCAGCATTTT	CASRAAGRGYSNQPQHF
TRBJ2-5	-	TRBV27	-	TGTGCCAGCAGGCCTGGGGGGGCCAGAGAGACCCAGTACTTC	CASRPGGARETQYF
TRBJ1-1	-	TRBV10-3	-	TGTGCCATCAGTGAGACAGGGTACGCTGAAGCTTTCTTT	CAISETGYAEAFF
TRBJ1-6	-	TRBV4-3	TRBD1	TGCGCCAGCAGCCAAGATCTACAGGACAGGAATTCACCCCTCCACTTT	CASSQDLQDRNSPLHF
TRBJ1-4	-	TRBV30	-	TGTGCCTCCGAGGGGGTAGAAAAACTGTTTTTT	CASEGVEKLFF
TRBJ2-7	-	TRBV18	-	TGTGCCAGCTCACTTGGGGCGCCACGAGCCTACGAGCAGTACTTC	CASSLGAPRAYEQYF
TRBJ2-3	-	TRBV6-5	-	TGTGCCAGCAGGGACAGTTATAGCACAGATACGCAGTATTTT	CASRDSYSTDTQYF
TRBJ1-1	-	TRBV5-1	-	TGCGCCAGCACTCCGGGACAAACGAACACTGAAGCTTTCTTT	CASTPGQTNTEAFF
TRBJ2-7	-	TRBV28	-	TGTGCCAGCAGCTACCTAGCCTACGAGCAGTACTTC	CASSYLAYEQYF
TRBJ1-2	-	TRBV2	-	TGTGCCAGCAGTGAATCGGGCGCAGGGAGGGATGGCTACACCTTC	CASSESGAGRDGYTF
TRBJ1-1	-	TRBV4-1	-	TGCGCCAGCAGCCATTTACAGGGTCGGGACACTGAAGCTTTCTTT	CASSHLQGRDTEAFF
TRBJ1-5	-	TRBV7-8	TRBD1	TGTGCCAGCAGCCCTCAACAGGGGAATCAGCCCCAGCATTTT	CASSPQQGNQPQHF
TRBJ2-6	-	TRBV5-5	-	TGTGCCAGCAGCGTATACTCCTCTGGGGCCAACGTCCTGACTTTC	CASSVYSSGANVLTF
TRBJ2-3	-	TRBV9	TRBD2	TGTGCCAGCAGCGTACAAGCGGGAGGAGGCACAGATACGCAGTATTTT	CASSVQAGGGTDTQYF
TRBJ2-2	-	TRBV9	-	TGTGCCAGCCAGGGGCAGGCATACACCGGGGAGCTGTTTTTT	CASQGQAYTGELFF
TRBJ2-7	-	TRBV7-9	TRBD1	TGTGCCAGCAGGGGACAGGGGACCTACGAGCAGTACTTC	CASRGQGTYEQYF
TRBJ1-2	few	TRBV25-1	TRBD1	TGTGCCAGCAGTGGGGGGGAGGACAGGGGTAATGGCTACACCTTC	CASSGGEDRGNGYTF
TRBJ2-3	-	TRBV19	-	TGTGCCATCTCGACAGGACCGGGGGATACGCAGTATTTT	CAISTGPGDTQYF
TRBJ2-3	-	TRBV6-5	-	TGTGCCAGCAACCGGGACTCCTCCTTCACAGATACGCAGTATTTT	CASNRDSSFTDTQYF
TRBJ2-5	-	TRBV7-8	TRBD2	TGTGCCAGCAGCCGGGGGAGGGTAGGGCAAGAGACCCAGTACTTC	CASSRGRVGQETQYF
TRBJ2-3	-	TRBV6-5	-	TGTGCCAGCAGGACGGCAGGGGTGGATACGCAGTATTTT	CASRTAGVDTQYF
TRBJ2-5	-	TRBV18	TRBD1	TGTGCCAGCTCAGACAGGGGCGGTGAGACCCAGTACTTC	CASSDRGGETQYF
TRBJ1-2	-	TRBV27	TRBD1	TGTGCCAGCAGTTTATCATTACAGGGGGCGCATGGCTATGGCTACACCTTC	CASSLSLQGAHGYGYTF
TRBJ1-2	-	TRBV30	TRBD1	TGTGCCTGGAGGGGTTCTCCGACAGGGGATAACTATGGCTACACCTTC	CAWRGSPTGDNYGYTF
TRBJ2-3	once	TRBV4-1	TRBD1	TGCGCCAGCAGCCCAAGTACCGGGACAGGGGGGACAGATACGCAGTATTTT	CASSPSTGTGGTDTQYF
TRBJ1-6	-	TRBV7-2	-	TGTGCCAGCAGCTCCAGCTATAATTCACCCCTCCACTTT	CASSSSYNSPLHF
TRBJ1-2	-	TRBV7-2	TRBD1	TGTGCCAGCAGTCCGGGACAGGGGATTTTCCTTGATGGCTACACCTTC	CASSPGQGIFLDGYTF
TRBJ1-6	-	TRBV5-1	TRBD1	TGCGCCAGCAGCTTGGGATGGACAGGCAATTCACCCCTCCACTTT	CASSLGWTGNSPLHF
TRBJ1-1	-	TRBV7-3	TRBD1	TGTGCCAGCAAACAGGGGAGATACACTGAAGCTTTCTTT	CASKQGRYTEAFF
TRBJ1-6	-	TRBV2	TRBD1	TGTGCCAGCGTCGGAAAGGGGGCAGTTGGGCCCCTCCACTTT	CASVGKGAVGPLHF
TRBJ1-4	-	TRBV6-5	-	TGTGCCAGCAGCCCCCGGTTGAGAACTAATGAAAAACTGTTTTTT	CASSPRLRTNEKLFF
TRBJ1-6	-	TRBV19	-	TGTGCCAGTAGTACCGGGGGGTCTAATTCACCCCTCCACTTT	CASSTGGSNSPLHF
TRBJ2-7	-	TRBV9	TRBD1	TGTGCCAGCAGCGAGGGTCCACAGGGGGCCTCCTACGAGCAGTACTTC	CASSEGPQGASYEQYF
TRBJ1-2	once	TRBV28	-	TGTGCCAGCACCTTATCAGGGATGCTGGGCTACACCTTC	CASTLSGMLGYTF
TRBJ1-2	-	TRBV7-9	TRBD1	TGTGCCAGCAGCTCCAGAACGAGGCAACAGGGGGGACTCTATGGCTACACCTTC	CASSSRTRQQGGLYGYTF
TRBJ2-1	-	TRBV7-8	-	TGTGCCAGCAGCTTAATTAGGACAGCCTACAATGAGCAGTTCTTC	CASSLIRTAYNEQFF
TRBJ2-1	-	TRBV7-3	TRBD2	TGTGCCAGCAGCCCTAACGCCGGGCTAGCGGGAGCCAGCGAGCAGTTCTTC	CASSPNAGLAGASEQFF
TRBJ1-2	-	TRBV18	TRBD1	TGTGCCAGCTCACCGACAGGGGGAGGAGATGGCTACACCTTC	CASSPTGGGDGYTF
TRBJ2-5	few	TRBV30	-	TGTGCCTGGAGTGGCGCGGACCAAGAGACCCAGTACTTC	CAWSGADQETQYF
TRBJ1-1	-	TRBV12-5	-	TGTGCTAGTGCGTATGACATGAACACTGAAGCTTTCTTT	CASAYDMNTEAFF
TRBJ1-2	-	TRBV29-1	-	TGCAGCGTCTCTTGGGGCAGTTCCTATGGCTACACCTTC	CSVSWGSSYGYTF
TRBJ2-1	-	TRBV29-1	TRBD1	TGCAGCGTTGGGACAGGGCGACGGTTCTTC	CSVGTGRRFF
TRBJ1-1	-	TRBV11-2	TRBD1	TGTGCCAGCAGCTTAGATCTTGTAGGGGACAGGGAAACTGAAGCTTTCTTT	CASSLDLVGDRETEAFF
TRBJ2-7	-	TRBV5-6	TRBD1	TGTGCCAGCAGTCTGGACAGGGGGGACTACGAGCAGTACTTC	CASSLDRGDYEQYF
TRBJ1-1	-	TRBV30	-	TGTGCCTGGAGTCCCCGGGGTGACACTGAAGCTTTCTTT	CAWSPRGDTEAFF
TRBJ1-4	-	TRBV6-5	TRBD1	TGTGCCAGCAGTTACGACAGGGACAATGAAAAACTGTTTTTT	CASSYDRDNEKLFF
TRBJ2-7	-	TRBV28	-	TGTGCCAGCAGTCCGTACCGGGACACCTACTACGAGCAGTACTTC	CASSPYRDTYYEQYF
TRBJ1-2	-	TRBV6-5	TRBD1	TGTGCCAGCAGTTACGACGGGACAGGGAAATTTGGCTACACCTTC	CASSYDGTGKFGYTF
TRBJ1-1	-	TRBV6-6	TRBD1	TGTGCCAGCGGACAGGGGTTCACTGAAGCTTTCTTT	CASGQGFTEAFF
TRBJ2-1	once	TRBV27	-	TGTGCCAGCAGTTTGCAGGTCTACAATGAGCAGTTCTTC	CASSLQVYNEQFF
TRBJ1-5	few	TRBV28	-	TGTGCCAGCAGTCCCCCGAATCAGCCCCAGCATTTT	CASSPPNQPQHF